The source of this T cell receptor beta chain is a study of siplizumab effects on memory and regulatory T cells. Study-level points and caveats: Siplizumab gave mappable alloreactive CD4+ clones an average Treg-derived fraction of roughly 72%, against around 25% in controls.

From germline, CDR1 is LGHNA and CDR2 YSLEER. The CDR3 runs 17 residues. J was trimmed by 7 bases and V by 5 bases; bases with no gene match: 8. About this clone: As yet, its antigen is unknown.

Repertoires were generated with immunoSEQ multiplex PCR, while TCRdb's copy carries only in-frame clones and drops some. Among tens of thousands of clones listed, approximately 93% were seen once. This sequence joins TRBV4-3 and TRBJ2-1, with TRBD2 matching 16 bases. This clonotype was sampled from a human donor in good health. The sequenced material came from CD8+ T cells sorted from blood. The CDR3 DNA follows: TGCGCCAGCAGCGAAGGGACTAGCGGGAGGGGTAGGAATGAGCAGTTCTTC. Protein sequence: CASSEGTSGRGRNEQFF.